The 21 T cell receptor beta chains below all came from one sample that was sequenced in a study of blood T cell repertoires in COVID-19. The table came from immunoSEQ multiplex PCR; TCRdb's copy has only in-frame clones and leaves some out. The data hold 200,000 to 250,000 clones, with over 75% observed a single time. Sequences were obtained from PBMCs or T cells enriched from blood (not recorded which). The origin of the receptors is a woman in her thirties or forties with acute COVID-19.

This chain joins TRBV5-5 and TRBJ1-1; D gene uncertain. Trimming cost V 1 base and J 11 bases, with 9 bases left between them. Per germline, CDR1 SGHKS and CDR2 YYEKEE (reference sequence). CDR3 length equals 11 residues. CDR3 in DNA: TGTGCCAGCAGCTTGCGAGGAGGGGCTTTCTTT. Protein: CASSLRGGAFF.

The chain couples TRBV2 to TRBJ2-7, with D hard to call. There are 13 residues in the CDR3. V lost 8 bases to trimming and J lost 6 bases, with 17 bases between them. From germline, CDR1 is SNHLY and CDR2 FYNNEI. In DNA form, the CDR3 reads TGTGCCAGCTCATTTTCGCCCCCCGGCGAGCAGTACTTC. Protein sequence: CASSFSPPGEQYF.

The CDR3 nucleotides are TGTGCCAGCAGCCCCGGACAGGGCGGTGAGCAGTTCTTC. Protein sequence: CASSPGQGGEQFF. The rearrangement uses TRBV11-3 and TRBJ2-1, with 8 positions matching TRBD1. Germline CDR1 reads SGHNT; CDR2 reads YENEEA. After removal of 5 bases from V and 9 bases from J, the junction contained 6 bases not matched to a gene. The CDR3 runs 13 residues.

The rearrangement links TRBV5-4 to TRBJ1-3, with a weak D call TRBD1 (6 bases). CDR1 is SGHNT, CDR2 YYREEE, per germline (reference sequence). The CDR3 runs 14 residues. The V gene lost 4 bases and the J gene lost 2 bases, with 10 bases spanning the gap. CDR3 DNA sequence: TGTGCCAGCAGCGACCGGACAGCTGGAAACACCATATATTTT. This encodes CASSDRTAGNTIYF.

The rearrangement uses TRBV5-1 and TRBJ2-5; 9 nucleotides align to TRBD1. The ends lost 4 bases at V and 5 bases at J; junction bases unmatched: 3. The germline CDR1 and CDR2 sequences are SGHRS and YFSETQ. The CDR3 is 13 amino acids. In nucleotides, the CDR3 is TGCGCCAGCAGCACGGGACAGGGCGAGACCCAGTACTTC. Translated, it gives CASSTGQGETQYF.

The rearrangement joins TRBV2 to TRBJ2-7, with D unclear. Trimming cost V 2 bases and J 2 bases, with 13 bases left between them. This CDR3 is built from 15 residues. Germline CDR1 and CDR2: SNHLY and FYNNEI. CDR3 DNA sequence: TGTGCCAGCAGTGAACTCGAACAGATTACCTACGAGCAGTACTTC. Encoded protein: CASSELEQITYEQYF.

This clone was seen a few times. The chain is built from TRBV7-2 and TRBJ2-1; TRBD2 matches at 11 bases. The V and J ends lost 1 base and 2 bases, in that order; junction bases with no gene match: 4. The CDR3 sequence is 17 residues long. Germline V CDR1 and CDR2: SGHTA, FQGNSA. The CDR3 reads CASSLVGTSGPYNEQFF. Here the CDR3 DNA reads TGTGCCAGCAGCTTAGTAGGGACTAGCGGACCCTACAATGAGCAGTTCTTC.

This clone has a handful of counts. The V and J genes are TRBV29-1 and TRBJ1-1; tentatively, D is TRBD1 (5 bases). The germline CDR1 and CDR2 sequences are SQVTM and ANQGSEA. V lost 6 bases, J lost 1 base, and 12 bases lay in between. The CDR3 has 13 amino acids. CDR3 DNA: TGCAGCGTCCTCAGGGCCCAGAACACTGAAGCTTTCTTT. It yields the protein CSVLRAQNTEAFF.

The chain carries TRBV10-2 and TRBJ1-5; unclear D gene. With 1 base removed from V and 2 bases from J, the gap between germline ends came to 6 bases. CDR3 length: 14 amino acids. CDR1 and CDR2 (germline): WSHSY, SAAADI. In nucleotides, the CDR3 is TGCGCCAGCAGTGAGTACGGGGGCAATCAGCCCCAGCATTTT. Its protein product is CASSEYGGNQPQHF.

This clone was seen repeatedly, ten times or more. The rearrangement links TRBV27 to TRBJ2-1; TRBD1 is a possible D gene (6 bases). V was cut by 4 bases and J by 6 bases, with 10 bases left in between. The CDR3 runs to 13 residues. CDR1 and CDR2 (germline): MNHEY, SMNVEV (reference sequence). The CDR3: CASSSTTGNEQFF. In DNA, the CDR3 is TGTGCCAGCAGTTCGACGACAGGCAATGAGCAGTTCTTC.

The chain uses TRBV10-3 and TRBJ1-4; TRBD1 agrees at 7 bases. J lost 7 bases, V lost 2 bases, and 10 bases had no gene match. Germline assignment: CDR1 ENHRY and CDR2 SYGVKD. The CDR3 is 16 residues long. As DNA, the CDR3 is TGTGCCATCAGTGAGACAGGAGGGGCAGGGGGTGAAAAACTGTTTTTT. It codes for CAISETGGAGGEKLFF.

V usage is TRBV6-5 and J usage is TRBJ1-2; D unclear. This CDR3 is 13 amino acids long. Looked up from germline, CDR1 is MNHEY and CDR2 is SVGAGI. Trimming shortened V by 2 bases and J by 4 bases, and 8 bases separated the two germline ends. The CDR3 coding sequence is TGTGCCAGCAGTTACGAGGGTACCTATGGCTACACCTTC. Translated: CASSYEGTYGYTF.

The chain employs TRBV29-1 and TRBJ2-1; 8 bases agree with TRBD2. Per the germline V gene, CDR1 is SQVTM and CDR2 is ANQGSEA. J gave up 10 bases and V 4 bases, and 15 bases lay outside the gene matches. The CDR3 consists of 15 residues. Here the CDR3 reads CSVGGKGGLASEQFF. CDR3 DNA: TGCAGCGTTGGAGGGAAAGGAGGACTAGCAAGCGAGCAGTTCTTC.

The V gene is TRBV29-1, the J gene TRBJ2-1; D not resolved. The V gene lost 5 bases and the J gene lost 3 bases, with 17 bases spanning the gap. In germline, CDR1 is SQVTM, CDR2 ANQGSEA. The CDR3 covers 15 residues. The CDR3 region is CSVWSGADLYNEQFF. CDR3 nucleotide sequence: TGCAGCGTTTGGTCCGGAGCCGATCTCTACAATGAGCAGTTCTTC.

This rearrangement joins TRBV14 to TRBJ2-5; TRBD1 aligns across 9 bases. Germline loops: CDR1 SGHDN, CDR2 FVKESK. Trimming at V came to 0 bases and at J to 11 bases, leaving 4 bases not matched to a gene. The CDR3 loop spans 13 amino acids. The CDR3 sequence: CASSQDGGQGQYF. As DNA, the CDR3 is TGTGCCAGCAGCCAAGATGGAGGACAGGGGCAGTACTTC.

This chain uses TRBV4-3 with TRBJ2-7, with 7 bases fitting TRBD1. There are 17 residues in the CDR3. Germline V lookup: CDR1 LGHNA, CDR2 YSLEER. Trimming took 0 bases from V and 0 from J; bases not matched to a gene: 8. The CDR3 DNA reads TGCGCCAGCAGCCAAGATCTCTCGGCAGGGGGCTCCTACGAGCAGTACTTC. As protein: CASSQDLSAGGSYEQYF.

The V and J genes are TRBV5-6 and TRBJ1-3; 8 bases match TRBD1. The CDR3 is 15 amino acids. With V trimmed by 4 bases and J by 0 bases, 3 bases remained unmatched. Germline V gene data show CDR1 as SGHDT and CDR2 as YYEEEE. CDR3 DNA: TGTGCCAGCAGCGCTACAGGGGGCTCTGGAAACACCATATATTTT. This sequence encodes CASSATGGSGNTIYF.

This chain joins TRBV5-1 and TRBJ2-3; D remains ambiguous. The CDR3 length is 14 residues. Per the germline V gene, CDR1 is SGHRS and CDR2 is YFSETQ. Trimming took off 0 bases at V and 4 bases at J, with 9 bases between the two ends. This chain's CDR3 is CASSLAQNPDTQYF. CDR3 bases: TGCGCCAGCAGCTTGGCGCAGAACCCAGATACGCAGTATTTT.

This sequence joins TRBV10-3 and TRBJ2-6; 7 bases agree with TRBD1. CDR1 is ENHRY, CDR2 SYGVKD, per germline. V lost 3 bases and J lost 7; bases outside the gene matches: 3. CDR3 length: 14 amino acids. The CDR3 region has the DNA TGTGCCATCAGTGAACGACAGGGAGCCAACGTCCTGACTTTC. This gives the protein CAISERQGANVLTF.

The sample holds a few counts of this clone. This chain joins TRBV7-9 and TRBJ1-2; D possibly corresponds to TRBD1 (6 bases). V gave up 1 base and J gave up 4 bases, with 10 bases separating them. CDR1 is SEHNR and CDR2 is FQNEAQ in the germline V gene (reference sequence). The CDR3 sequence is 14 residues long. In DNA, the CDR3 is TGTGCCAGCAGCTTAGTGGCAGGGGCCTATGGCTACACCTTC. Encoded protein: CASSLVAGAYGYTF.

V and J are TRBV5-4 and TRBJ2-3; TRBD2 is a possible D gene (6 bases). This CDR3 is 14 amino acids long. Germline assignment: CDR1 SGHNT and CDR2 YYREEE (reference sequence). The V end lost 2 bases, the J end lost 2 bases, and 9 bases lay between the germline ends. Here the CDR3 DNA reads TGTGCCAGCAGCTTATCGGGAGTCACAGATACGCAGTATTTT. Protein product: CASSLSGVTDTQYF.